This T cell receptor (beta chain) was recorded in a study of identical twins. Study results and limitations: Memory repertoires showed no such pattern, whereas abundant cord blood beta clonotypes carried fewer insertions.

Each CDR3 protein is one row after TCRdb ran MiXCR on the 5' RACE reads. Of approximately 410,000 distinct CDR3 sequences listed, roughly 18% are singletons. This clonotype was detected only a few times. Antigen specificity is unknown. This CDR3 is built from 15 residues. V dropped 6 bases and J dropped 0 bases, with 12 bases sitting between them. Each donor (without exception) was a healthy Caucasian. Sequencing was performed on naive T cells sorted from blood. The genes are TRBV12-3 or TRBV12-4 and TRBJ2-1, with a possible D match to TRBD2 (6 bases). This receptor was taken from a man in his fifties or sixties in good health. This CDR3 reads CASRPGTRSYNEQFF. For the CDR3, the DNA is TGTGCCAGCAGGCCGGGGACTCGCTCCTACAATGAGCAGTTCTTC.